These 22 T cell receptor beta chains came from one sample sequenced in a study of post-analysis software for immune sequencing data. The study, taken as a whole, reports: Controls showed lower frequencies than patients for roughly 5 TRBV segments, and TRBV5-6, TRBV5-1 and TRBV20-1 were among these.

Researchers reported that TCR beta cDNA libraries carried unique molecular identifiers. One entry per CDR3 protein results from TCRdb running MiXCR on the PCR reads. The sample lists about 460,000 distinct CDR3 sequences; roughly 46% were seen once. Their cognate antigens are unknown. The sequenced sample was blood. The receptors derive from a girl between 5 and 17 years old with multiple sclerosis.

The chain uses TRBV5-1 and TRBJ1-1; the D is unclear. The V gene lost 0 bases and the J gene lost 5 bases, with 17 bases spanning the gap. The CDR3 runs to 16 residues. Germline V gives CDR1 SGHRS, CDR2 YFSETQ. For the CDR3, the DNA is TGCGCCAGCAGCTTGGGGGCATACGGGCGAGTGACTGAAGCTTTCTTT. It translates to CASSLGAYGRVTEAFF.

This clonotype was observed a handful of times. The V and J genes are TRBV2 and TRBJ2-7, with 8 positions matching TRBD2. Germline loops: CDR1 SNHLY, CDR2 FYNNEI. V trimming: 5 bases; J trimming: 2 bases; junction bases outside the gene matches: 17. The CDR3 is made up of 18 amino acids. This CDR3 is CASSFVRAGAAQTYEQYF. CDR3 nucleotides: TGTGCCAGCAGTTTCGTGAGAGCGGGAGCTGCCCAAACCTACGAGCAGTACTTC. Full variable domain (outside the CDR3, taken from reference TRBV2 and TRBJ2-7): EPEVTQTPSHQVTQMGQEVILRCVPISNHLYFYWYRQILGQKVEFLVSFYNNEISEKSEIFDDQFSVERPDGSNFTLKIRSTKLEDSAMYFCASSFVRAGAAQTYEQYFGPGTRLTVT.

The chain employs TRBV12-3 or TRBV12-4 and TRBJ2-1; 7 bases are a match to TRBD1. Unmatched junction bases numbered 5, after V lost 6 bases and J lost 0 bases. CDR3 size: 15 residues. The CDR3 DNA reads TGTGCCAGCAGCCGGGACAGAAGCTCCTACAATGAGCAGTTCTTC. Amino acids: CASSRDRSSYNEQFF.

This clonotype was seen more than once but under ten times. This sequence joins TRBV12-3 or TRBV12-4 and TRBJ2-1, with TRBD2 identical over 11 bases. The V and J ends lost 2 bases and 9 bases, in that order; junction bases with no gene match: 3. The CDR3 covers 14 residues. CDR3 region: CASSLTSGRGEQFF. Written as DNA, the CDR3 is TGTGCCAGCAGTTTAACTAGCGGGAGAGGTGAGCAGTTCTTC.

The gene calls are TRBV27 and TRBJ2-7; D is uncertain. V lost 6 bases and J 0 bases, leaving 12 bases between the germline ends. This CDR3 comprises 14 residues. Germline lookup yields CDR1 MNHEY and CDR2 SMNVEV (reference sequence). The CDR3 nucleotides are TGTGCCAGCAGCCTTCGGCTCCTCTCCTACGAGCAGTACTTC. Protein: CASSLRLLSYEQYF.

The gene calls are TRBV28 and TRBJ2-1; 9 bases map to TRBD2. Germline CDR1 MDHEN, CDR2 SYDVKM. The junction had 23 bases not matched to a gene; V was cut back by 3 bases and J by 5 bases. The CDR3 extends over 21 amino acids. CDR3 sequence reads: CASSFSGGVAGVRTGHNEQFF. CDR3 sequence (DNA): TGTGCCAGCAGTTTTTCGGGTGGGGTAGCGGGAGTCAGAACCGGTCACAATGAGCAGTTCTTC.

This clonotype was observed a few times. The gene calls are TRBV12-3 or TRBV12-4 and TRBJ2-7; 7 bases fit TRBD1. This CDR3 comprises 14 residues. Germline trimming cut 7 bases from V and 2 bases from J; bases unmatched to any gene: 8. The DNA of the CDR3 is TGTGCCAGCAACAAGGACAGGCACACCTACGAGCAGTACTTC. Protein product: CASNKDRHTYEQYF.

V and J are TRBV6-1 and TRBJ1-1; D call uncertain. The V gene lost 1 base and the J gene lost 5 bases, with 8 bases spanning the gap. This CDR3 has 13 residues. CDR1 and CDR2 (germline): MNHNS, SASEGT. The CDR3 sequence is CASSEGYGTEAFF. CDR3 nucleotide sequence: TGTGCCAGCAGTGAAGGGTATGGAACTGAAGCTTTCTTT.

The chain couples TRBV18 to TRBJ2-5, with no clear D. V lost 0 bases, J lost 1 base, and 6 bases lay in between. The CDR3 loop spans 14 amino acids. Germline-derived CDR1 and CDR2 are KGHSH and LQKENI. In DNA, the CDR3 is TGTGCCAGCTCACCACCAGGCCCCCAAGAGACCCAGTACTTC. Translated, it gives CASSPPGPQETQYF.

V usage is TRBV20-1 and J usage is TRBJ2-4; D uncertain. The last part of the DNA fits TRBJ2-7 better; the J call may be wrong. The V gene's germline CDR1 is DFQATT and CDR2 SNEGSKA (reference sequence). The CDR3 loop spans 12 amino acids. CDR3 protein: CSAAEASYEQYF. CDR3 bases: TGCAGTGCCGCAGAAGCCTCCTACGAGCAGTACTTC.

This chain connects TRBV20-1 to TRBJ1-5; the D is unclear. Trimming pared 2 bases from V and 0 bases from J, leaving 8 bases between. The CDR3 has 14 amino acids. The germline gives CDR1 DFQATT, CDR2 SNEGSKA (reference sequence). DNA for the CDR3: TGCAGTGCTAGAAATTCAAATAGCAATCAGCCCCAGCATTTT. Its translation: CSARNSNSNQPQHF.

The J gene is TRBJ2-6, the V gene TRBV5-1; D is unresolved. The V end lost 1 base, the J end lost 0 bases, and 11 bases lay between the germline ends. The CDR3 is 17 residues long. The V gene's germline CDR1 is SGHRS and CDR2 YFSETQ. The CDR3 DNA sequence: TGCGCCAGCAGCTTGACAGCCCTTAGCTCTGGGGCCAACGTCCTGACTTTC. Its translation is CASSLTALSSGANVLTF.

The chain employs TRBV29-1 and TRBJ2-7; a possible D gene is TRBD1 (6 bases). V lost 5 bases and J lost 4, with 12 bases in between. Germline V gives CDR1 SQVTM, CDR2 ANQGSEA. The CDR3 has 12 residues. The CDR3 DNA follows: TGCAGCGTTCATGGACAGCTTTACGAGCAGTACTTC. Its protein product is CSVHGQLYEQYF.

V gene TRBV9 combines with J gene TRBJ1-1; D is perhaps TRBD1 (6 bases). Per germline, CDR1 SGDLS and CDR2 YYNGEE. This CDR3 contains 14 residues. V shed 4 bases and J shed 6 bases, with 16 bases lying between them. The CDR3, as DNA: TGTGCCAGCAGCCCAAGAGGGGGATCGGCTGAAGCTTTCTTT. Amino acids: CASSPRGGSAEAFF. The whole variable domain, filled in from reference TRBV9 and TRBJ1-1, reads DSGVTQTPKHLITATGQRVTLRCSPRSGDLSVYWYQQSLDQGLQFLIQYYNGEERAKGNILERFSAQQFPDLHSELNLSSLELGDSALYFCASSPRGGSAEAFFGQGTRLTVV.

This chain links TRBV5-1 with TRBJ2-3; 8 bases match TRBD2. CDR1 SGHRS and CDR2 YFSETQ come from the germline V gene. The V and J ends lost 0 bases and 3 bases, in that order; junction bases with no gene match: 0. The CDR3 has 14 amino acids. The CDR3 reads CASSLERETDTQYF. CDR3 coding DNA: TGCGCCAGCAGCTTGGAGCGGGAGACAGATACGCAGTATTTT.

V and J are TRBV14 and TRBJ2-5; no definite D call. This CDR3 has 15 residues. Germline values: CDR1 SGHDN, CDR2 FVKESK. V was clipped by 2 bases and J by 1 base, with 11 bases between them. The CDR3 region is CASSQYLVLQETQYF. The DNA of the CDR3 is TGTGCCAGCAGCCAATACCTAGTACTCCAAGAGACCCAGTACTTC.

The chain uses TRBV28 and TRBJ2-7, with D possibly being TRBD1 (5 bases). V was pared by 3 bases and J by 0 bases, with 12 bases between. The CDR3 is 15 residues long. Germline CDR1 reads MDHEN; CDR2 reads SYDVKM. In DNA, the CDR3 is TGTGCCAGCAGTTTGACAGACCAATCCTCCTACGAGCAGTACTTC. It encodes CASSLTDQSSYEQYF.

This clonotype occurred once. This chain uses TRBV2 with TRBJ2-5; possible D gene TRBD1, 6 bases. The J call may be wrong; the DNA end is better matched by TRBJ2-7. The CDR3 covers 14 residues. Germline V gene lookup returns CDR1 SNHLY and CDR2 FYNNEI. CDR3 sequence: CASSGGQTNYEQYF. The CDR3 DNA follows: TGTGCCAGCAGTGGCGGACAGACCAATTACGAGCAGTACTTC.

In this sample, this clonotype turned up once. Germline and junction disagree at one end, which may indicate a read error. This chain uses TRBV14 with TRBJ2-1; maybe TRBD1 (5 bases). The CDR3 has 16 amino acids. Germline V CDR1 and CDR2: SGHDN, FVKESK. The CDR3 nucleotides are TGTGTCAGCAGCCAACAAGGGGCCAGTTTCTACAATGAGCAGTTCTTC. This translates into CVSSQQGASFYNEQFF.

This sequence joins TRBV5-1 and TRBJ2-1; D gene unclear. Per germline, CDR1 SGHRS and CDR2 YFSETQ. Trimming removed 1 base at V and 0 bases at J, with 11 bases between. CDR3 length equals 16 residues. The CDR3 reads CASSLRADNSYNEQFF. CDR3 nucleotides: TGCGCCAGCAGCTTGCGGGCGGATAACTCCTACAATGAGCAGTTCTTC.

This chain uses TRBV12-3 or TRBV12-4 with TRBJ1-1; 9 bases line up with TRBD1. This CDR3 is 18 amino acids long. Germline trimming cut 1 base from V and 3 bases from J; bases unmatched to any gene: 12. This CDR3 is CASSLDLRYRGRDTEAFF. The CDR3 DNA is TGTGCCAGCAGTTTAGACCTACGTTACAGGGGGCGCGACACTGAAGCTTTCTTT.

The chain combines TRBV12-3 or TRBV12-4 with TRBJ1-1, with D maybe TRBD1 (6 bases). The ends were cut back, 8 bases at V and 1 base at J, with 14 bases in the middle. The CDR3 contains 14 residues. The CDR3 DNA follows: TGTGCCAGCGCCTTCACGGGGGCGAACACTGAAGCTTTCTTT. As protein: CASAFTGANTEAFF.